The present T cell receptor (beta chain) was sequenced within a study of OX40 agonist ivuxolimab in advanced cancers. TCRdb's copy holds only in-frame clones and misses some; the assay was immunoSEQ multiplex PCR. The repertoire holds roughly 75,000 clones, with around 80% as singletons. Trimming cost V 4 bases and J 0 bases, with 10 bases left between them. Germline CDR1 MNHEY, CDR2 SMNVEV (reference sequence). This CDR3 spans 16 amino acids. V gene TRBV27 combines with J gene TRBJ2-6; no clear D gene. This clonotype was sampled from an adult with an advanced solid tumor such as melanoma, head and neck, liver or kidney cancer. Material: CD4+ or CD8+ T cells sorted from blood, obtained in a trial of the OX40 agonist ivuxolimab. In DNA, the CDR3 is TGTGCCAGCAGTTGGTTACCGAGCTCTGGGGCCAACGTCCTGACTTTC. This codes for CASSWLPSSGANVLTF.